This section outlines one TCR beta chain sequence together with its context. This sample is part of a study of cytotoxic CD8 clonotypes in ibrutinib-treated CLL. Trimming took off 2 bases at V and 7 bases at J, with 11 bases between the two ends. The CDR3 contains 14 residues. Germline CDR1 MDHEN, CDR2 SYDVKM. The protocol was immunoSEQ multiplex PCR, while the TCRdb copy is restricted to in-frame clones and leaves out a portion. The repertoire holds some 130,000 clones, with approximately 85% as singletons. The sequence was collected from a human donor with chronic lymphocytic leukemia. Sequences were derived from PBMCs, sampled after 24 months of ibrutinib treatment. The gene calls are TRBV28 and TRBJ2-2; tentative D call: TRBD1 (6 bases). The CDR3 protein is CASSLLGASGELFF. CDR3 sequence (DNA): TGTGCCAGCAGTTTACTGGGGGCGAGCGGGGAGCTGTTTTTT. The full variable domain, completed using reference TRBV28 and TRBJ2-2, is DVKVTQSSRYLVKRTGEKVFLECVQDMDHENMFWYRQDPGLGLRLIYFSYDVKMKEKGDIPEGYSVSREKKERFSLILESASTNQTSMYLCASSLLGASGELFFGEGSRLTVL.